This T cell receptor (beta chain) derives from a study of T cell repertoires in aging, cancer and after chemotherapy (dated 2019 in TCRdb). Describing the broader study: Donors spanned six age groups from 30 or younger to 70 or older, with at least three individuals per group. Alongside approximately 95 healthy donors serving as a reference group, the cohort included approximately 220 cancer patients, of whom 90 to 94 had hematological cancers and fewer than 140 had solid cancers. The complete dataset included about 9.1 million TCR reads. To examine immunoaging and T cell reconstitution after chemotherapy, the study profiled TCR beta repertoires in peripheral blood from healthy donors and cancer patients. In the solid tumor group, the paired samples taken before and after chemotherapy came from brain tumor (glioblastoma) patients given temozolomide-based therapy.

Rearranged TRB sequences spanning V, D and J segments were amplified in a multiplex touch-down PCR with a mixed TRB-A/B primer pool. Illumina adapters and sample indices were attached to the amplicons in two consecutive PCR reactions using Phusion HS II polymerase. Amplicons were gel-purified with the NucleoSpin Gel and PCR Clean-up kit, then checked with Qubit and an Agilent 2100 Bioanalyzer. Sequencing of libraries was carried out on an Illumina MiSeq in 600-cycle, single-indexed, paired-end runs. The authors' pipeline ran thus. Processing of the TRB sequences was carried out with MiXCR versions 2.12 and 3.0.5. Each unique CDR3 nucleotide sequence counted as one clone, and only productive sequences with at least two reads were retained. Shannon diversity, evenness, clonality (one minus evenness), and alpha-parameterized diversity profiles from alpha 0 to 5 were included as repertoire metrics. The IGoR algorithm was used to calculate generation probabilities for clones in the paired samples taken before and after chemotherapy. Through fastp at Q25 and MiXCR, TCRdb rebuilt clones from the public reads, retaining in-frame beta chains. Every distinct CDR3 protein forms one entry, paired with its most common genes and DNA. The V and J calls and clone size are TCRdb's, not the authors'. The sample records 3,500 to 4,500 distinct CDR3 sequences, more than 20% of which are singletons. The ten largest clonotypes hold 14% to 15% of the sample.

This clonotype is assessed as medium-sized (0.01 to 0.1%). The antigen it recognizes is unknown. There are no base qualities to consult, and no much larger clone falls within one base. Spanning cysteine to phenylalanine, the CDR3 consists of 15 amino acids. Only the CDR3 region is kept as DNA, spanning 45 bases read in frame from base 1. CDR1 is given as MNHEY and CDR2 as SVGAGI, both from the germline V gene. V and J are trimmed by 2 bases and 9 bases, and the gene matches miss 9 bases of the junction. What the study reported, not specific to this receptor: Significantly lower blood TCR diversity and higher clonality were observed in untreated patients with hematological or solid cancers than in age-matched healthy donors. Declining TCR diversity with age in healthy donors was mainly explained by loss of richness; in cancer patients, loss of evenness also contributed. In both cancer cohorts, median generation probability rose over the chemotherapy interval, which suggests that the repertoire was reconstituted through rebound thymic output. It was noted by the authors that conclusions about immunological memory after chemotherapy cannot be drawn from the repertoire data.

TCR beta rearrangements were amplified from genomic DNA extracted from peripheral blood rather than from sorted cells or RNA. The sequencing sample was made of blood. The chain is encoded by TRBV6-5 joined to TRBJ2-1, with 8 middle bases fitting TRBD2. This clonotype originated in a human donor with a solid tumor. CDR3 loop: CASSYGGRLLAEQFF. The DNA sequence follows: TGTGCCAGCAGTTACGGCGGGAGGCTCTTGGCTGAGCAGTTCTTC.